This TCR beta chain was identified during a study of spatial heterogeneity in lung cancer. As for the study in general: The donor group consisted of 72 patients who had untreated, early-stage non-small cell lung cancer. TCR and UMI combinations that were unique each appeared, on average, more than ten times in raw reads. Notes on the study in general: Relative to follow-up, resection was when ubiquitous expanded tumor TCRs appeared more in blood.

In the library, each TCR cDNA molecule bore its own unique molecular identifier. TCRdb reanalysed the 5' RACE reads using MiXCR and keeps one entry per CDR3 protein. The profile shows 25,000 to 30,000 distinct CDR3 sequences, approximately 6% of them singletons. At least ten counts were recorded for this clonotype. Antigen unknown. Trimming shortened V by 4 bases and J by 5 bases, and 16 bases separated the two germline ends. The germline V gene encodes CDR1 SGDLS and CDR2 YYNGEE. The CDR3 contains 15 residues. Regarding time point: blood at routine non-recurrence follow-up after resection. From tumor, nontumor lung or frozen PBMC, whole RNA was taken unsorted for sequencing.

The sample was PBMCs, taken at follow-up. The receptor's source is a male donor with early-stage non-small cell lung cancer. This rearrangement joins TRBV9 to TRBJ1-5; no clear D gene. CDR3 in amino acids: CASSTGPYLDQPQHF. The CDR3 DNA sequence: TGTGCCAGCAGCACCGGACCTTATCTGGATCAGCCCCAGCATTTT. Drawing the rest from reference TRBV9 and TRBJ1-5, the complete variable domain is DSGVTQTPKHLITATGQRVTLRCSPRSGDLSVYWYQQSLDQGLQFLIQYYNGEERAKGNILERFSAQQFPDLHSELNLSSLELGDSALYFCASSTGPYLDQPQHFGDGTRLSIL.